This TCR beta chain was identified during a study of blood T cell repertoires in COVID-19. Study at large: Acute and convalescent COVID-19 samples came from the United States, Italy and Spain. In each case, the material was cDNA or gDNA derived from T cells, B-cell-depleted T cells, or PBMCs.

In the authors' workflow: The assay estimated nucleated cells by amplifying reference gene primers. Sequencing used immunoSEQ multiplex PCR; TCRdb keeps in-frame clones, though not all of them. D and trimming were read from the DNA, whereas the V and J calls and clone size are those reported in that table. This table has 200,000 or so clones, approximately 84% appearing once. V lost 5 bases and J lost 4; bases outside the gene matches: 4. The germline V gene encodes CDR1 MNHEY and CDR2 SVGAGI. The CDR3 runs to 14 residues. The receptor comes from a human donor with acute or convalescent COVID-19. The donor label of this sample is uncertain. Input material: peripheral blood. The chain recombines TRBV6-5 with TRBJ1-4; TRBD1 aligns across 7 bases. The CDR3 DNA follows: TGTGCCAGCAGTACCCGGGACAGTAATGAAAAACTGTTTTTT. Translating it yields CASSTRDSNEKLFF.